The sequence of this T cell receptor (beta chain) was determined in a study of T cells after yellow fever vaccination. Points from the study as a whole: Researchers cautioned that FACS-sorted repertoires could harbor abundant clonotypes contaminating from the bulk population. Subsequent booster samples again held most clones from primary vaccination (96% CD4, approximately 86% CD8).

Germline V gene data show CDR1 as MNHEY and CDR2 as SVGAGI. Trimming cost V 0 bases and J 9 bases, with 15 bases left between them. The CDR3 consists of 15 residues. Researchers made TCR cDNA using 5'RACE template switching, and this step added a universal primer site and UMIs. In TCRdb, the 5' RACE reads were re-called with MiXCR into one record per CDR3 protein. The data contain hundreds of thousands of distinct CDR3 sequences, around 12% of them seen just once; the ten biggest clones take up 15%. As to this clonotype: The target antigen is unknown.

This chain links TRBV6-5 with TRBJ2-1; weak D call: TRBD1 (5 bases). The origin of this receptor is a man aged 25 to 40 who received the YFV17D yellow fever vaccine. Material: PBMCs, obtained on the day of the yellow fever booster vaccination. As DNA, the CDR3 is TGTGCCAGCAGTTACTCGATGGCAGGGTTCGGTGAGCAGTTCTTC. Protein sequence: CASSYSMAGFGEQFF.